This record concerns one T cell receptor (beta chain) sequence. The antigen is undetermined. The data were taken from a study of shared clonotypes between healthy human individuals. General study findings and limits: Sequencing depth was expected to influence donor clonotype sharing. In contrast to clonotypes shared by all four donors, non-shared clonotypes had lower generation probabilities.

Naive CD8 cells lacked CD45RO and underwent positive selection for CCR7, leaving out terminally differentiated effector memory CD45RA+ cells. The CDR3 is 15 residues long. Germline V gene lookup returns CDR1 MNHEY and CDR2 SMNVEV (reference sequence). Trimming took 3 bases from V and 3 from J; bases not matched to a gene: 8. TCRdb's table, derived via immunoSEQ multiplex PCR, lists solely in-frame clones and lacks some. The table lists 800,000 or so clones, approximately 97% of them singletons. Specimen: naive CD8+ T cells sorted from blood. This clonotype originated in a young man in good health. The chain couples TRBV27 to TRBJ2-7; TRBD1 aligns across 7 bases. The CDR3 reads CASSFFSGTVYEQYF. CDR3 bases: TGTGCCAGCAGTTTTTTTTCCGGGACAGTCTACGAGCAGTACTTC.